This TCR beta chain was observed in a study of control samples from healthy donors and cancer patients. Libraries were prepared by immunoSEQ multiplex PCR; TCRdb keeps only in-frame clonotypes and omits some of them. The sample lists 150,000 to 180,000 clones; around 95% were seen once. As regards this clone: This same CDR3 is encoded by further DNA sequences in the sample.

The CDR3 totals 12 residues. V shed 3 bases and J shed 3 bases, with 6 bases lying between them. This TCR came from a man aged 40-50 years in good health. The source material was blood. The chain employs TRBV12-3 or TRBV12-4 and TRBJ2-7; D gene ambiguous. Here the CDR3 reads CASSLTGYEQYF. The CDR3 coding sequence is TGTGCCAGCAGTTTGACCGGCTACGAGCAGTACTTC.